This record looks at one T cell receptor beta chain sequence and its context. Its antigen is undetermined. This specimen belongs to a study of blood T cells in healthy people across ages. Broader study findings: Total diversity from one million sequenced T cells was likely underestimated. There was no known CMV status for donors, so expanded clonotype changes were possibly confounded.

Donors were healthy Caucasian individuals from Russia aged about 6 to 95. Then a second PCR, running roughly 7 to 11 cycles, was carried out with a sample-barcoded 5' primer and a J-beta primer mix. TCRdb redid the calling of the 5' RACE reads with MiXCR, one entry per CDR3 protein. The sample yields some 710,000 distinct CDR3 sequences, about 42% seen once. Germline CDR1 and CDR2: SGDLS and YYNGEE. The CDR3 is 14 amino acids. Sequencing was carried out using blood. This sequence joins TRBV9 and TRBJ2-5; 8 bases align to TRBD2. Near its end, the DNA agrees better with TRBJ2-7, so the J call may be wrong. The receptor comes from a man older than 75 in good health. CDR3 DNA: TGTGCCAGCAGCGTAGGCTCGGGGGGGTACGAGCAGTACTTC. Protein: CASSVGSGGYEQYF.